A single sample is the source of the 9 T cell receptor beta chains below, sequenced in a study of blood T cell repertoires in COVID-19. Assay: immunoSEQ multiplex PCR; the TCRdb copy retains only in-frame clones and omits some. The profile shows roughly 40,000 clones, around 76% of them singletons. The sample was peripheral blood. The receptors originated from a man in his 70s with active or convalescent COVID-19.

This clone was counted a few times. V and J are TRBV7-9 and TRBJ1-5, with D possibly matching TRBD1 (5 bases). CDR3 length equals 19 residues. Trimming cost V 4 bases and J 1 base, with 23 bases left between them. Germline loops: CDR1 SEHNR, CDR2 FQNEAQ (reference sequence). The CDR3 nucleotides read TGTGCCAGCAGCTCCCGGGGGGAGGTAGACAGAGGGAGCAATCAGCCCCAGCATTTT. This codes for CASSSRGEVDRGSNQPQHF.

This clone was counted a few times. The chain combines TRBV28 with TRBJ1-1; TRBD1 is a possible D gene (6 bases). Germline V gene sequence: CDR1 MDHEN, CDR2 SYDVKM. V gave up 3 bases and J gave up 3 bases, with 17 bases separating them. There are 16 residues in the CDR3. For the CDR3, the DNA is TGTGCCAGCAGTTTGGATCTAGGGGGGGCAGACACTGAAGCTTTCTTT. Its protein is CASSLDLGGADTEAFF.

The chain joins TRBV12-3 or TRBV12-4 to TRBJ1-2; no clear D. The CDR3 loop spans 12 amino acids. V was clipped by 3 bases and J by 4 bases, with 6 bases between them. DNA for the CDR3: TGTGCCAGCAGTTTCCAGGTCTATGGCTACACCTTC. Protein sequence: CASSFQVYGYTF.

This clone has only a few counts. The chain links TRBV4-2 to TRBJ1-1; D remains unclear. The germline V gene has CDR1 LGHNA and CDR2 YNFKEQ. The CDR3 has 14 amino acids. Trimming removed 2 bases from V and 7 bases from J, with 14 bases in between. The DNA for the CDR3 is TGTGCCAGCAGCCAAACAGACGGGGAAGGTGAAGCTTTCTTT. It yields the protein CASSQTDGEGEAFF.

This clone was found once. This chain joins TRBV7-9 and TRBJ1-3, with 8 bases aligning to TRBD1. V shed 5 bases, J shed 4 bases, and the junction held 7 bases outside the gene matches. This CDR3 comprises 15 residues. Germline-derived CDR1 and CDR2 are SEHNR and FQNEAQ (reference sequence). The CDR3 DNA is TGTGCCAGCAGCCTGACAGGGGTAAAAGGAAACACCATATATTTT. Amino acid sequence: CASSLTGVKGNTIYF.

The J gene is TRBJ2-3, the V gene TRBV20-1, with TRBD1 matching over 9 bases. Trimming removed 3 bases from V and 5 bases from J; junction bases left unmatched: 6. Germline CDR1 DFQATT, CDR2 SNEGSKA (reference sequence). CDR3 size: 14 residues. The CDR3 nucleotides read TGCAGTGCTAGTCCCGGGACAGGGATAGATACGCAGTATTTT. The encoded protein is CSASPGTGIDTQYF.

CDR3 loop: CASSHGRTEAFF. The CDR3, as DNA: TGTGCCAGCAGCCATGGGAGAACTGAAGCTTTCTTT. This rearrangement joins TRBV7-2 to TRBJ1-1; no firm D call. The CDR3 runs to 12 residues. Between the trimmed V and J ends, which lost 5 bases and 5 bases, there was a span of 9 bases. Germline CDR1 is SGHTA and CDR2 is FQGNSA.

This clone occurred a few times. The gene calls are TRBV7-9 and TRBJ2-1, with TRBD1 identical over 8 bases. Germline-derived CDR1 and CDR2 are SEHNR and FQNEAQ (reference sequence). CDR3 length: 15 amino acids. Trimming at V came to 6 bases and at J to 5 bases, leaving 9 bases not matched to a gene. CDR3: CASSYLQGADNEQFF. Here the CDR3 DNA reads TGTGCCAGCAGTTATCTCCAGGGGGCGGACAATGAGCAGTTCTTC.

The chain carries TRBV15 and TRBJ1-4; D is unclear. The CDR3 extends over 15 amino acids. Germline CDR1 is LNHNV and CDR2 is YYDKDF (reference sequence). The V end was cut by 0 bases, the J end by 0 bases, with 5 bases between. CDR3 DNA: TGTGCCACCAGCAGAGACGGTTCAACTAATGAAAAACTGTTTTTT. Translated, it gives CATSRDGSTNEKLFF.